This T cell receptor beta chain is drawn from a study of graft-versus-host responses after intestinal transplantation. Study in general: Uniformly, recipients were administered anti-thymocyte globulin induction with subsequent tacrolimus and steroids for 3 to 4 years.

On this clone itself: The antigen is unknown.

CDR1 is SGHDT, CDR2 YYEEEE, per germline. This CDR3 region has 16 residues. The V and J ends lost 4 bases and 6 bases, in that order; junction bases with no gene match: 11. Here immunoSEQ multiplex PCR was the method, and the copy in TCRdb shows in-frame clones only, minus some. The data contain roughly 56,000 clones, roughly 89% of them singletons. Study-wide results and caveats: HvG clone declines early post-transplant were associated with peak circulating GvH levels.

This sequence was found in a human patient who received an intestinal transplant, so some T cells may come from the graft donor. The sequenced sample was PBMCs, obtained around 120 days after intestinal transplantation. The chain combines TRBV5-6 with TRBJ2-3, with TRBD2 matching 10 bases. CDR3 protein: CASSRGASGGGDTQYF. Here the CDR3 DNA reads TGTGCCAGCAGCCGGGGGGCTAGCGGGGGAGGTGATACGCAGTATTTT.